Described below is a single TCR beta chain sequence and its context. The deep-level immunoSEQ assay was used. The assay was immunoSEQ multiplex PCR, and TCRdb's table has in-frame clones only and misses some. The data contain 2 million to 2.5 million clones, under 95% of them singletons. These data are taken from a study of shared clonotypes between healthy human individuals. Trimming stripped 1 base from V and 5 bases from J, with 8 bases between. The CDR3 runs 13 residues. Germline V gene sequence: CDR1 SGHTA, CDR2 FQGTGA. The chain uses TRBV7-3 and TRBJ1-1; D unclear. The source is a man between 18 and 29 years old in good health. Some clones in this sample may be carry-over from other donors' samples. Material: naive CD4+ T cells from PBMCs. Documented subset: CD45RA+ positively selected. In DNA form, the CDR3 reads TGTGCCAGCAGCTTAAGACCGAGGACTGAAGCTTTCTTT. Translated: CASSLRPRTEAFF.